These 20 T cell receptor beta chains share one sample of origin, sequenced in a study of blood T cell repertoires in COVID-19 (dated by TCRdb to about 2020). The protocol used for the library was the immunoSEQ multiplex PCR assay. The table comes from immuneACCESS by way of TCRdb, which keeps in-frame sequences with V and J called. Part of the clones is missing from these tables; in studies checked, under half for an unresolved V gene and the rest for unknown reasons. The sample table contains fewer than 200,000 clones; only one count was recorded for about 86% of them. The ten largest clonotypes hold approximately 10% of the sample. Material for sequencing was peripheral blood. The receptor source for this set is a man in his sixties or seventies with active or convalescent COVID-19.

The rearrangement links TRBV28 to TRBJ1-3; D might be TRBD1 (6 bases). V was pared by 6 bases and J by 1 base, with 16 bases between. In germline, CDR1 is MDHEN, CDR2 SYDVKM. CDR3 length: 16 amino acids. In nucleotides, the CDR3 is TGTGCCAGCAGCAAGGACAGCCCGGAGTCTGGAAACACCATATATTTT. This translates into CASSKDSPESGNTIYF. Complete variable domain (other parts from reference TRBV28 and TRBJ1-3): DVKVTQSSRYLVKRTGEKVFLECVQDMDHENMFWYRQDPGLGLRLIYFSYDVKMKEKGDIPEGYSVSREKKERFSLILESASTNQTSMYLCASSKDSPESGNTIYFGEGSWLTVV.

This clone was observed a handful of times. In DNA, the CDR3 is TGTGCCAGCAGCCTCGGGACTAGCGGCAATGAGCAGTTCTTC. Its protein product is CASSLGTSGNEQFF. The chain is built from TRBV9 and TRBJ2-1, with TRBD2 matching 11 bases. Per germline, CDR1 SGDLS and CDR2 YYNGEE. V lost 4 bases and J lost 6; bases outside the gene matches: 3. The CDR3 length is 14 residues.

V and J are TRBV6-2 or TRBV6-3 and TRBJ1-1; 9 nucleotides match TRBD1. The J segment lost 5 bases and the V segment lost 4 bases, leaving 8 bases of the junction unmatched. Per the germline V gene, CDR1 is MNHEY and CDR2 is SVGEGT. The CDR3 is 15 amino acids. CDR3 in DNA: TGTGCCAGCAGTTCTCGGACAGGGGTCAAGACTGAAGCTTTCTTT. It encodes CASSSRTGVKTEAFF.

This clone showed up just a few times. The genes are TRBV4-3 and TRBJ1-1; a weak D match, TRBD1 (6 bases). Germline CDR1 reads LGHNA; CDR2 reads YSLEER. The CDR3 spans 15 residues. The V end lost 5 bases, the J end lost 7 bases, and 20 bases lay between the germline ends. The CDR3: CASSAEGGRTSEAFF. The CDR3 nucleotides are TGCGCCAGCAGCGCAGAGGGGGGGCGAACAAGTGAAGCTTTCTTT.

The chain is built from TRBV7-3 and TRBJ1-2; unclear D gene. This CDR3 has 15 amino acids. The V end was cut by 0 bases, the J end by 8 bases, with 16 bases between. The germline V gene encodes CDR1 SGHTA and CDR2 FQGTGA. As DNA, the CDR3 is TGTGCCAGCAGCTTAACGAGCGCTGCTGGAGGAGGCTACACCTTC. The encoded protein is CASSLTSAAGGGYTF.

This clone was observed once. This sequence joins TRBV6-2 or TRBV6-3 and TRBJ2-1, with TRBD2 as a possible D gene (5 bases). From germline, CDR1 is MNHEY and CDR2 SVGEGT. The CDR3 covers 13 residues. V lost 5 bases to trimming and J lost 3 bases, with 8 bases between them. CDR3 coding DNA: TGTGCCAGCAGTGGCCGGGACTACAATGAGCAGTTCTTC. This gives the protein CASSGRDYNEQFF.

To note about this clone: Different DNA sequences within this sample yield the same CDR3. CDR3 residues: CASSPQGLYSNQPQHF. CDR3 nucleotide sequence: TGTGCCAGTAGTCCCCAGGGGCTCTATAGCAATCAGCCCCAGCATTTT. The V call is TRBV19, the J call TRBJ1-5, with D perhaps TRBD1 (6 bases). Germline V CDR1 and CDR2: LNHDA, SQIVND (reference sequence). The CDR3 runs 16 residues. V shed 5 bases and J shed 0 bases, with 14 bases lying between them.

The chain joins TRBV15 to TRBJ2-5, with a weak D call TRBD1 (5 bases). The V end was cut by 6 bases, the J end by 4 bases, with 6 bases between. The CDR3 is 11 amino acids. Germline-derived CDR1 and CDR2 are LNHNV and YYDKDF (reference sequence). The CDR3 nucleotides are TGTGCCACCAGTCAGGGAGAGACCCAGTACTTC. Amino acids: CATSQGETQYF.

As to this clone: Germline is not matched at one junction end, which may reflect a read error. The J gene is TRBJ2-3, the V gene TRBV7-7; TRBD2 matches 9 bases. The V gene's germline CDR1 is SSHAT and CDR2 FNYEAQ (reference sequence). This CDR3 has 15 residues. In DNA form, the CDR3 reads TGTGCTAGCAGCTTAAATCTAGCGGGAATGGATACGCAGTATTTT. It encodes CASSLNLAGMDTQYF.

A few counts support this clone. The chain couples TRBV7-6 to TRBJ2-1; a weak D match, TRBD2 (6 bases). V lost 5 bases and J lost 7, with 21 bases in between. The CDR3 length is 16 residues. CDR1 and CDR2 from the germline V gene are SGHVS and FNYEAQ. For the CDR3, the DNA is TGTGCCAGCAGCCCTTACTCCGGGAGCCCATCTAATGAGCAGTTCTTC. It specifies CASSPYSGSPSNEQFF.

The chain joins TRBV28 to TRBJ1-4, with TRBD1 matching over 9 bases. CDR1 MDHEN and CDR2 SYDVKM come from the germline V gene. With V trimmed by 5 bases and J by 7 bases, 8 bases remained unmatched. CDR3 size: 15 residues. CDR3 loop: CASSAPGQGREKLFF. For the CDR3, the DNA is TGTGCCAGCAGTGCACCGGGACAGGGACGTGAAAAACTGTTTTTT. Drawing the rest from reference TRBV28 and TRBJ1-4, the complete variable domain is DVKVTQSSRYLVKRTGEKVFLECVQDMDHENMFWYRQDPGLGLRLIYFSYDVKMKEKGDIPEGYSVSREKKERFSLILESASTNQTSMYLCASSAPGQGREKLFFGSGTQLSVL.

J is TRBJ1-5 and V is TRBV28; TRBD1 aligns across 8 bases. V lost 4 bases, J lost 0 bases, and 8 bases stayed unmatched. In germline, CDR1 is MDHEN, CDR2 SYDVKM. The CDR3 totals 17 residues. This chain's CDR3 is CASSSPRTGTSNQPQHF. CDR3 nucleotides: TGTGCCAGCAGTTCGCCCCGGACAGGGACTAGCAATCAGCCCCAGCATTTT.

V usage is TRBV9 and J usage is TRBJ2-7; 10 bases align to TRBD1. The V gene's germline CDR1 is SGDLS and CDR2 YYNGEE. J gave up 3 bases and V 3 bases, and 3 bases lay outside the gene matches. The CDR3 has 14 residues. The CDR3 spells CASSGRDRGYEQYF. As DNA, the CDR3 is TGTGCCAGCAGCGGCCGGGACAGGGGCTACGAGCAGTACTTC. Full variable domain (missing parts from reference TRBV9 and TRBJ2-7): DSGVTQTPKHLITATGQRVTLRCSPRSGDLSVYWYQQSLDQGLQFLIQYYNGEERAKGNILERFSAQQFPDLHSELNLSSLELGDSALYFCASSGRDRGYEQYFGPGTRLTVT.

The chain employs TRBV5-1 and TRBJ2-2; D is uncertain. CDR1 is SGHRS and CDR2 is YFSETQ in the germline V gene. The CDR3 length is 13 residues. The ends were cut back, 6 bases at V and 0 bases at J, with 6 bases in the middle. As DNA, the CDR3 is TGCGCCAGCAAACTGGCGAACACCGGGGAGCTGTTTTTT. Amino acid sequence: CASKLANTGELFF.

This chain links TRBV19 with TRBJ2-7; maybe TRBD1 (6 bases). Germline CDR1 is LNHDA and CDR2 is SQIVND (reference sequence). V was pared by 7 bases and J by 3 bases, with 16 bases between. CDR3 size: 14 residues. The CDR3 protein is CASTQGLGNYEQYF. CDR3 in DNA: TGTGCCAGTACCCAGGGGCTCGGGAACTACGAGCAGTACTTC.

This chain uses TRBV18 with TRBJ2-5; 8 bases match TRBD1. Per the germline V gene, CDR1 is KGHSH and CDR2 is LQKENI. V gave up 3 bases and J gave up 5 bases; unmatched junction bases: 5. This CDR3 contains 14 residues. The CDR3 protein is CASSPTGDSETQYF. CDR3 DNA: TGTGCCAGCTCACCGACAGGGGATTCGGAGACCCAGTACTTC.

J is TRBJ2-1 and V is TRBV6-2 or TRBV6-3; TRBD2 aligns across 13 bases. The germline gives CDR1 MNHEY, CDR2 SVGEGT. The CDR3 has 16 residues. The ends lost 0 bases at V and 7 bases at J; junction bases unmatched: 3. The CDR3 loop reads CASSYSWTSGSNEQFF. CDR3 nucleotides: TGTGCCAGCAGTTACTCTTGGACTAGCGGGAGTAATGAGCAGTTCTTC.

The chain employs TRBV18 and TRBJ2-4; 8 bases align to TRBD2. In germline, CDR1 is KGHSH, CDR2 LQKENI. V dropped 0 bases and J dropped 8; count of bases not matched to a gene: 12. The CDR3 is made up of 17 amino acids. This chain's CDR3 is CASSPPARVRGVYIQYF. The CDR3 DNA follows: TGTGCCAGCTCACCACCCGCCAGGGTGCGGGGGGTGTACATTCAGTACTTC.

The V gene is TRBV3-1 (or the pseudogene TRBV3-2), the J gene TRBJ1-1; D may be TRBD1 (5 bases). The V and J ends lost 4 bases and 5 bases respectively, with 17 bases between them. This CDR3 contains 15 residues. The germline CDR1 and CDR2 sequences are LGHDT and YNNKEL (reference sequence). The DNA of the CDR3 is TGTGCCAGCAGCCCAGTCAACCCGGGGGTTACTGAAGCTTTCTTT. Its protein is CASSPVNPGVTEAFF.

The genes are TRBV7-2 and TRBJ1-4, with TRBD1 matching over 8 bases. After removal of 4 bases from V and 8 bases from J, the junction contained 6 bases not matched to a gene. This CDR3 is 14 amino acids long. Germline V CDR1 and CDR2: SGHTA, FQGNSA. CDR3 in DNA: TGTGCCAGCAGCTCCGACAGGGGATACGAAAAACTGTTTTTT. This sequence encodes CASSSDRGYEKLFF.